This TCR beta chain stems from a study of blood T cell repertoires in COVID-19. This table comes from immunoSEQ multiplex PCR, and its TCRdb copy is limited to in-frame clones, with some not included. The table records a few hundred thousand clones, about 87% of them present only once. This CDR3 spans 15 amino acids. The V and J ends lost 2 bases and 2 bases, in that order; junction bases with no gene match: 6. CDR1 and CDR2 (germline): MNHNY, SVGAGI (reference sequence). The sequencing input was peripheral blood. The sequence came from a woman in her 50s with acute or convalescent COVID-19. V gene TRBV6-6 combines with J gene TRBJ2-7, with 7 nucleotides matching TRBD2. DNA of the CDR3: TGTGCCAGCAGTTACGGGGAACTAGCGCCCTACGAGCAGTACTTC. Its translation is CASSYGELAPYEQYF.